This T cell receptor beta chain was obtained from a study of T-cell reconstitution after alpha-beta-depleted transplantation in children (dated by TCRdb to about 2016). Some background on the complete study: The study quantitatively tracked T-cell immune reconstitution after TCRalphabeta/CD19-depleted allogeneic hematopoietic cell transplantation in children using TCR repertoire profiling.

The CDR3 starts with the cysteine, ends with the phenylalanine, and has 16 residues. CDR3 DNA is the only sequence kept; it has 48 bases, read in frame from the first base. The germline V gene (reference sequence) provides CDR1 DFQATT and CDR2 SNEGSKA. Details on this clonotype: Its antigen target is currently unknown. Its ends do not fully match the called genes, so a read error is possible.

Receptor amplification or capture employed PCR. The sequencing machine was an Illumina HiSeq 2500. TCR library preparation used molecular barcoding, with unique molecular identifiers applied to normalize quantification of the TCRbeta repertoire. TCRdb reprocessed the public reads (quality trimming at Q25 with fastp, clone calling with MiXCR) and kept in-frame beta chains. When rows share a CDR3 protein, they turn into one entry using the most common DNA and genes. In all, the sample holds more than 550,000 distinct CDR3 sequences, and roughly 10% of those were seen once. The ten largest clones capture about 4.2% of the sample.

The chain is made from TRBV20-1 and TRBJ1-5; TRBD1 might be the D gene, on 5 matching bases. The TCR originated in a human donor who donated a stem cell graft to a child with acute myeloid leukemia. The sample here was PBMCs from the stem cell graft donor, taken from the stem cell graft. The CDR3 protein: CCATGLGTIGNQPQHF. In nucleotide form, the sequence is TGCTGTGCGACCGGACTGGGGACGATAGGCAATCAGCCCCAGCATTTT.